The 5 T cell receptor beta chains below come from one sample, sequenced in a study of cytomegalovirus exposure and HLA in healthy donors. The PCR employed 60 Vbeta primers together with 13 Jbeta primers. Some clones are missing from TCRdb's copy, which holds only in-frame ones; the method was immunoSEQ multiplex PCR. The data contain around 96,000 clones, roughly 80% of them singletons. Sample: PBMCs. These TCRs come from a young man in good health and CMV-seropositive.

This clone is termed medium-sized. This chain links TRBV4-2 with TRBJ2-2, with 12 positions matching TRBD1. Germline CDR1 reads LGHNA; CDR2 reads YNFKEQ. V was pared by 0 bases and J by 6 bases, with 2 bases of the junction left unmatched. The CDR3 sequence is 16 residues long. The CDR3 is CASSQDGTGGAGELFF. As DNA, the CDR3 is TGTGCCAGCAGCCAAGATGGGACAGGGGGCGCCGGGGAGCTGTTTTTT.

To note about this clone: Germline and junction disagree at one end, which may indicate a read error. The CDR3: CSSSLGDRGRPKTF. The DNA of the CDR3 is TGTTCCAGCAGCTTAGGCGACAGGGGAAGACCTAAGACCTTC. This chain uses TRBV7-9 with TRBJ1-2, with 8 bases matching TRBD1. This CDR3 has 14 amino acids. Germline values: CDR1 SEHNR, CDR2 FQNEAQ (reference sequence).

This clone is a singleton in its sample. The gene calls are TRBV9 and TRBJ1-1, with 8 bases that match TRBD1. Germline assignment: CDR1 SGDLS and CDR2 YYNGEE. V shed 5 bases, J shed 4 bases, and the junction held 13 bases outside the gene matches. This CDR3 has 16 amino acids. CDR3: CASSGIEQGDGTEAFF. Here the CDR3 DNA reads TGTGCCAGCAGTGGAATCGAACAGGGGGATGGCACTGAAGCTTTCTTT.

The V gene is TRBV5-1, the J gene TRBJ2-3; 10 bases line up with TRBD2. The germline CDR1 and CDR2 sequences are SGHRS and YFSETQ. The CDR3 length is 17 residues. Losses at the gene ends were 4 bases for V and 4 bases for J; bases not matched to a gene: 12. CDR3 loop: CASSLRAGGPTADTQYF. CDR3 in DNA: TGCGCCAGCAGCCTCAGAGCGGGGGGGCCTACTGCAGATACGCAGTATTTT.

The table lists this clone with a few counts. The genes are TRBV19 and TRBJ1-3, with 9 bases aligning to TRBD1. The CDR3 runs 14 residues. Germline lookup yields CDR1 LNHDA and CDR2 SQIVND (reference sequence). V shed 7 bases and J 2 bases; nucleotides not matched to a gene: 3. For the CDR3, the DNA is TGTGCCAGTACCCGACAGGGGGCTGGAAACACCATATATTTT. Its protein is CASTRQGAGNTIYF. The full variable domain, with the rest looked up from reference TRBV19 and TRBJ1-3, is DGGITQSPKYLFRKEGQNVTLSCEQNLNHDAMYWYRQDPGQGLRLIYYSQIVNDFQKGDIAEGYSVSREKKESFPLTVTSAQKNPTAFYLCASTRQGAGNTIYFGEGSWLTVV.